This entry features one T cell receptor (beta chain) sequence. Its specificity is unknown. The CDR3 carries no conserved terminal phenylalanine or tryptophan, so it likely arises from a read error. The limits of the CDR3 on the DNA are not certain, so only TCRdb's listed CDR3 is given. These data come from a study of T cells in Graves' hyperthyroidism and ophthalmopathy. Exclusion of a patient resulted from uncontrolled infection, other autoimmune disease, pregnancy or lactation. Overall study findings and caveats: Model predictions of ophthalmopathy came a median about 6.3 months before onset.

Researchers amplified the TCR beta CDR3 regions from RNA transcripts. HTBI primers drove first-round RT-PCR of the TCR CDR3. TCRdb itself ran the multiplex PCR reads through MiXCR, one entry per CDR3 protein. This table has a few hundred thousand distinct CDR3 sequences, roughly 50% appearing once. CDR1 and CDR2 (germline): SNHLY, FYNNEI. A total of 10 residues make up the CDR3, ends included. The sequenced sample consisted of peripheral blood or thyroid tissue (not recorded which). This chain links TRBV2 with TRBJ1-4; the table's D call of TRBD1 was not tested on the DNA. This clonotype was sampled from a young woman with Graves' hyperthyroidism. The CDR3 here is CASSEWDRGL.